Following are 15 T cell receptor beta chains from one sample sequenced in a study of response to subunit inactivated influenza vaccine listed by TCRdb under 2018. Libraries were made using RT-PCR. Instrument on record: Illumina HiSeq 2500. The raw public data were reprocessed by TCRdb itself: fastp quality trimming at Q25, MiXCR clonotype calling, in-frame beta chains only. Entries that share a CDR3 protein sequence are merged under the most common genes and DNA. This sample is represented by over 150,000 distinct CDR3 sequences; around 10% of them were singletons. The ten largest clones take up roughly 40% of the sample. Sequencing used CD8+ T cells sorted from PBMCs, obtained less than 25 months after vaccination. All receptors derive from a man between 50 and 75 years old who received an inactivated influenza vaccine. Donor details come from another sample of the same person, matched by shared clones.

This clonotype was counted only a few times. This sequence joins TRBV6-2 or TRBV6-3 and TRBJ2-7; 7 bases fit TRBD1. V was clipped by 3 bases and J by 4 bases; unmatched bases: 9. The CDR3 has 15 residues. Germline V CDR1 and CDR2: MNHEY, SVGEGT. DNA for the CDR3: TGTGCCAGCAGTTATCGGGAACAGGGGCCTTACGAGCAGTACTTC. This translates into CASSYREQGPYEQYF.

V gene TRBV7-2 combines with J gene TRBJ2-7; D gene uncertain. The CDR3 contains 13 residues. Germline values: CDR1 SGHTA, CDR2 FQGNSA. V shed 5 bases and J shed 2 bases, with 10 bases lying between them. In DNA form, the CDR3 reads TGTGCCAGCAGCCCATATTGGACCTACGAGCAGTACTTC. It encodes CASSPYWTYEQYF.

This clonotype was recorded a few times. This sequence joins TRBV29-1 and TRBJ1-1; the D gene is possibly TRBD1 (6 bases). Trimming stripped 6 bases from V and 5 bases from J, with 13 bases between. CDR1 is SQVTM, CDR2 ANQGSEA, per germline. The CDR3 length is 12 residues. The CDR3 bases are TGCAGCGTCGCCCCTACAGGGACTGAAGCTTTCTTT. Protein product: CSVAPTGTEAFF. The full variable domain, completed using reference TRBV29-1 and TRBJ1-1, is SAVISQKPSRDICQRGTSLTIQCQVDSQVTMMFWYRQQPGQSLTLIATANQGSEATYESGFVIDKFPISRPNLTFSTLTVSNMSPEDSSIYLCSVAPTGTEAFFGQGTRLTVV.

This clonotype was observed many times. The chain recombines TRBV3-1 with TRBJ1-2, with no clear D. CDR3 length: 16 residues. V was clipped by 0 bases and J by 4 bases, with 15 bases between them. The V gene's germline CDR1 is LGHDT and CDR2 YNNKEL (reference sequence). This CDR3 reads CASSQDRRERSYGYTF. CDR3 in DNA: TGTGCCAGCAGCCAAGACCGACGGGAAAGGAGCTATGGCTACACCTTC. Full variable domain (outside the CDR3, taken from reference TRBV3-1 and TRBJ1-2): DTAVSQTPKYLVTQMGNDKSIKCEQNLGHDTMYWYKQDSKKFLKIMFSYNNKELIINETVPNRFSPKSPDKAHLNLHINSLELGDSAVYFCASSQDRRERSYGYTFGSGTRLTVV.

This clonotype has just a few counts. The rearrangement joins TRBV20-1 to TRBJ2-2; D unresolved. With 4 bases removed from V and 1 base from J, the gap between germline ends came to 16 bases. Germline-derived CDR1 and CDR2 are DFQATT and SNEGSKA (reference sequence). CDR3 length equals 16 residues. DNA for the CDR3: TGCAGTGCTAAAATGAAAGGGCGTCGGAACACCGGGGAGCTGTTTTTT. Translating it yields CSAKMKGRRNTGELFF.

This clonotype turned up a few times. The chain couples TRBV6-1 to TRBJ2-1; D is ambiguous. Germline V lookup: CDR1 MNHNS, CDR2 SASEGT. The V end was cut by 6 bases, the J end by 6 bases, with 18 bases between. The CDR3 contains 15 residues. CDR3 in amino acids: CASSHGQVHANEQFF. CDR3 sequence (DNA): TGTGCCAGCAGCCACGGGCAGGTCCACGCCAATGAGCAGTTCTTC.

The rearrangement links TRBV20-1 to TRBJ2-3; TRBD2 matches at 13 bases. J gave up 3 bases and V 3 bases, and 6 bases lay outside the gene matches. The CDR3 covers 16 residues. The germline gives CDR1 DFQATT, CDR2 SNEGSKA (reference sequence). In nucleotides, the CDR3 is TGCAGTGCTAGCGAGACTAGCGGGAGGTTGACAGATACGCAGTATTTT. Translation gives CSASETSGRLTDTQYF.

The V and J genes are TRBV4-3 and TRBJ2-6; D unclear. The CDR3 spans 18 residues. The V and J ends lost 1 base and 0 bases respectively, with 13 bases between them. Germline-derived CDR1 and CDR2 are LGHNA and YSLEER. DNA for the CDR3: TGCGCCAGCAGCCAAGTTTCAGTCAGCCTCTCTGGGGCCAACGTCCTGACTTTC. Translation gives CASSQVSVSLSGANVLTF.

This clonotype was seen only a few times. The chain recombines TRBV29-1 with TRBJ2-2; D not resolved. Germline lookup yields CDR1 SQVTM and CDR2 ANQGSEA. Trimming shortened V by 5 bases and J by 3 bases, and 7 bases separated the two germline ends. The CDR3 consists of 12 residues. CDR3 region: CSVMLDTGELFF. The CDR3 bases are TGCAGCGTTATGTTAGACACCGGGGAGCTGTTTTTT.

This clonotype was picked up a small number of times. The chain carries TRBV7-6 and TRBJ2-7; D not certain. Germline V lookup: CDR1 SGHVS, CDR2 FNYEAQ. The CDR3 sequence is 12 residues long. Trimming pared 5 bases from V and 5 bases from J, leaving 10 bases between. The DNA for the CDR3 is TGTGCCAGCAGCCGATCTAGGGACGAGCAGTACTTC. Encoded protein: CASSRSRDEQYF.

In its sample, this clonotype was seen many times. The chain combines TRBV12-3 or TRBV12-4 with TRBJ2-5; a weak D match, TRBD2 (5 bases). V lost 5 bases and J 0 bases, leaving 7 bases between the germline ends. The CDR3 runs 13 residues. As DNA, the CDR3 is TGTGCCAGCAGTCAGACTAACCAAGAGACCCAGTACTTC. Its translation is CASSQTNQETQYF.

Many counts were recorded for this clonotype. The CDR3 DNA reads as TGCGCCAGCAGCCTCCGGCTAGCGGGAACCAATGAGCAGTTCTTC. Translated: CASSLRLAGTNEQFF. This rearrangement joins TRBV4-1 to TRBJ2-1; 9 bases fit TRBD2. Losses at the gene ends were 4 bases for V and 6 bases for J; bases not matched to a gene: 7. The CDR3 has 15 residues. Per the germline V gene, CDR1 is MGHRA and CDR2 is YSYEKL.

This clonotype was found a few times. This rearrangement joins TRBV5-6 to TRBJ2-7; D remains ambiguous. Germline assignment: CDR1 SGHDT and CDR2 YYEEEE. The length of the CDR3 is 14 residues. Trimming left V 1 base short and J 3 bases short, with 11 bases between. CDR3 nucleotide sequence: TGTGCCAGCAGCTTGTGGCAGAATAACTACGAGCAGTACTTC. Translation: CASSLWQNNYEQYF.

The chain is built from TRBV25-1 and TRBJ1-5; tentatively, D is TRBD1 (6 bases). Trimming removed 2 bases from V and 6 bases from J, with 20 bases in between. Germline V gene data show CDR1 as MGHDK and CDR2 as SYGVNS. The CDR3 contains 17 residues. DNA for the CDR3: TGTGCCAGCAGTGAAAGTAGGGGGGGAGAAGGTCTTCAGCCCCAGCATTTT. Its protein product is CASSESRGGEGLQPQHF.

This rearrangement joins TRBV9 to TRBJ2-1; the match to TRBD2 covers 7 bases. The CDR3 extends over 15 amino acids. Germline V CDR1 and CDR2: SGDLS, YYNGEE. J gave up 10 bases and V 3 bases, and 13 bases lay outside the gene matches. CDR3 loop: CASSASGGRSSEQFF. Written as DNA, the CDR3 is TGTGCCAGCAGCGCGAGTGGCGGGAGATCATCGGAGCAGTTCTTC. Variable domain in full (rest from reference TRBV9 and TRBJ2-1): DSGVTQTPKHLITATGQRVTLRCSPRSGDLSVYWYQQSLDQGLQFLIQYYNGEERAKGNILERFSAQQFPDLHSELNLSSLELGDSALYFCASSASGGRSSEQFFGPGTRLTVL.